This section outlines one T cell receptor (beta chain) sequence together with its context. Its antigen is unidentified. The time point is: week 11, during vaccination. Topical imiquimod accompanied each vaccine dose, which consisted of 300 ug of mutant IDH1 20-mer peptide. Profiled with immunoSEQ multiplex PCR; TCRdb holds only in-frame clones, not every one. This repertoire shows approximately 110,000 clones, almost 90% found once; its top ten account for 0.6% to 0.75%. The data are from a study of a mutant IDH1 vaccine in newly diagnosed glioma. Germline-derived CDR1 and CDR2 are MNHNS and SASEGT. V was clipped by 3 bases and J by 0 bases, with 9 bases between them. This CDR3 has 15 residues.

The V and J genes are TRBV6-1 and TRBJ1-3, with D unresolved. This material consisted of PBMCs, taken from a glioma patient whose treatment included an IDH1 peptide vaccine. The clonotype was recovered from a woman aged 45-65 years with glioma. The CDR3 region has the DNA TGTGCCAGCAGTGAGGCTAGAGCCTCTGGAAACACCATATATTTT. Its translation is CASSEARASGNTIYF.